Included here is one T cell receptor beta chain sequence, with context. Its cognate antigen is unknown. The CDR3 runs 16 residues. CDR1 is SGHTA and CDR2 is FQGTGA in the germline V gene. With 5 bases removed from V and 4 bases from J, the gap between germline ends came to 18 bases. These data belong to a study of cytomegalovirus exposure and HLA in healthy donors. Regarding the study as a whole: Later genetic work tied a missense DCLRE1C variant to beta-chain V and J trimming. Several V segments, TRBV6-2 and TRBV6-3 among them, could not be told apart and were dropped. Later on, an analysis found that several of the most significant clusters appeared to be linked to common viral pathogens, which included parvovirus B19.

In the PCR, 60 Vbeta and 13 Jbeta primers were used. As processed by the authors: Roughly 11 million shared chains were among the roughly 80 million unique TCR beta chains that a later analysis counted. TCRdb keeps only in-frame clones here, not all; method: immunoSEQ multiplex PCR. V, J and clone size derive from that table, while D and trimming were established from the DNA sequence. The sample contains about 88,000 clones, approximately 79% of which appear only once. This receptor was obtained from a man aged 30 to 45 in good health and CMV-seronegative. The rearrangement uses TRBV7-3 and TRBJ1-3, with D perhaps TRBD1 (5 bases). The sequenced material came from PBMCs. In DNA, the CDR3 is TGTGCCAGCAGCCTTACGGGGGGGTTCACGGGAAACACCATATATTTT. Its protein product is CASSLTGGFTGNTIYF.